Here is one TCR beta chain with its context. Antigen specificity is unknown. These data originate in a study of cytomegalovirus exposure and HLA in healthy donors. Study-wide findings and caveats: As confirmed in vitro, a few CMV-associated chains were specific for CMV antigens. A later analysis by the authors found several of the most significant clusters apparently linked to common viral pathogens. Later analysis suggested most CMV-associated TCR beta chains were HLA-restricted. Some TCR beta chains (roughly 160 of them) were listed as cytomegalovirus-associated.

The PCR made use of 60 Vbeta and 13 Jbeta primers. TCRdb's table, derived via immunoSEQ multiplex PCR, lists solely in-frame clones and lacks some. Found here are about 150,000 clones; the top ten clones hold approximately 1.5%. Sequencing was performed on PBMCs. The origin of this receptor is a woman between 50 and 59 years old in good health and CMV-seronegative.

The CDR3 loop is CASSSYTDTQYF. The DNA of the CDR3 is TGTGCCAGCAGCTCCTACACAGATACGCAGTATTTT. The V and J genes are TRBV7-2 and TRBJ2-3; D ambiguous. Germline-derived CDR1 and CDR2 are SGHTA and FQGNSA. V was trimmed by 4 bases and J by 2 bases, leaving 4 bases between them. The CDR3 covers 12 residues.